The text below deals with one T cell receptor beta chain. This CDR3 comprises 12 residues. The germline V gene encodes CDR1 MRHNA and CDR2 SNTAGT. V shed 2 bases and J shed 8 bases, with 9 bases lying between them. The sample comes from a study of OX40 agonist ivuxolimab in advanced cancers. Some clones are missing from TCRdb's copy, which holds only in-frame ones; the method was immunoSEQ multiplex PCR. The sample lists 70,000 or so clones, just over 90% seen once, with 0.25% to 0.35% in the top ten. This specimen consisted of CD4+ or CD8+ T cells sorted from blood, obtained in a trial of the OX40 agonist ivuxolimab. This clonotype was obtained from an adult with an advanced solid tumor such as melanoma, head and neck, liver or kidney cancer. The rearrangement joins TRBV6-4 to TRBJ1-2; the D gene is possibly TRBD1 (5 bases). The CDR3 sequence is CASSDGWDGYTF. CDR3 in DNA: TGTGCCAGCAGTGACGGGTGGGACGGCTACACCTTC.